These 32 T cell receptor beta chains originate from one sample sequenced in a study of shared clonotypes between healthy human individuals. The data were produced by immunoSEQ multiplex PCR, yet TCRdb's version contains in-frame clones alone and is incomplete. Here the sample spans millions of clones, roughly 94% being singletons. The naive CD8 fraction comprised CD45RO-negative cells positively selected for CCR7 and excluded terminally differentiated effector memory CD45RA+ cells. Source material: naive CD8+ T cells sorted from blood. These TCRs come from a man younger than 35 in good health.

Concerning this clone: The same CDR3 arises from other DNA sequences in this sample as well. The chain uses TRBV27 and TRBJ1-1, with D perhaps TRBD1 (5 bases). Trimming shortened V by 3 bases and J by 5 bases, and 10 bases separated the two germline ends. CDR1 MNHEY and CDR2 SMNVEV come from the germline V gene (reference sequence). The CDR3 loop spans 13 amino acids. In DNA, the CDR3 is TGTGCCAGCAGTTTCGGGGCGGGGACTGAAGCTTTCTTT. Translation gives CASSFGAGTEAFF.

The J gene is TRBJ2-5, the V gene TRBV2; TRBD2 aligns across 7 bases. Germline CDR1 SNHLY, CDR2 FYNNEI. The CDR3 totals 14 residues. J was trimmed by 0 bases and V by 8 bases; bases with no gene match: 6. This CDR3 is CASLGTTNQETQYF. The CDR3 nucleotides are TGTGCCAGCCTTGGGACTACCAACCAAGAGACCCAGTACTTC.

This clone was seen a single time. The chain couples TRBV6-5 to TRBJ1-5, with 9 bases matching TRBD1. This CDR3 is 14 amino acids long. Germline V gene lookup returns CDR1 MNHEY and CDR2 SVGAGI. J lost 4 bases, V lost 5 bases, and 3 bases had no gene match. The CDR3 region is CASSAGTGNQPQHF. CDR3 bases: TGTGCCAGCAGTGCTGGGACAGGGAATCAGCCCCAGCATTTT.

The chain joins TRBV4-1 to TRBJ2-3, with TRBD1 identical over 7 bases. With 3 bases clipped from V and 2 bases from J, the junction kept 11 bases outside the gene matches. From germline, CDR1 is MGHRA and CDR2 YSYEKL. The CDR3 runs to 17 residues. CDR3 amino acids: CASSQGPPGGSTDTQYF. Here the CDR3 DNA reads TGCGCCAGCAGCCAGGGTCCCCCAGGGGGATCCACAGATACGCAGTATTTT.

The chain employs TRBV2 and TRBJ1-1; tentatively, D is TRBD1 (6 bases). Germline V gives CDR1 SNHLY, CDR2 FYNNEI. There are 14 residues in the CDR3. V lost 6 bases, J lost 3 bases, and 14 bases lay in between. CDR3 sequence: CASRGGEGDTEAFF. Written as DNA, the CDR3 is TGTGCCAGCAGAGGGGGAGAGGGAGACACTGAAGCTTTCTTT.

In the case of this clone: Within the sample, other DNA sequences also encode this same CDR3. This chain uses TRBV27 with TRBJ1-1; D is unclear. This CDR3 spans 12 amino acids. The V and J ends lost 5 bases and 1 base respectively, with 5 bases between them. In germline, CDR1 is MNHEY, CDR2 SMNVEV (reference sequence). The CDR3 nucleotides are TGTGCCAGCAGTCGAGGGAACACTGAAGCTTTCTTT. Translating gives CASSRGNTEAFF.

V and J are TRBV7-2 and TRBJ1-3; D gene unclear. In germline, CDR1 is SGHTA, CDR2 FQGNSA. Trimming cost V 1 base and J 0 bases, with 10 bases left between them. CDR3 size: 16 residues. CDR3 DNA: TGTGCCAGCAGCTTAGACGGGTTTGCCTCTGGAAACACCATATATTTT. Its protein is CASSLDGFASGNTIYF.

This chain links TRBV6-5 with TRBJ2-2; D possibly matches TRBD1 or TRBD2 (5 bases each). The CDR3 extends over 16 amino acids. Trimming cost V 0 bases and J 4 bases, with 12 bases left between them. Germline CDR1 is MNHEY and CDR2 is SVGAGI. CDR3 DNA: TGTGCCAGCAGTTACTCGCGAGGGGCGGGCACCGGGGAGCTGTTTTTT. It encodes CASSYSRGAGTGELFF.

The chain links TRBV10-3 to TRBJ2-1, with TRBD2 matching over 12 bases. CDR3 length: 18 residues. V gave up 3 bases and J gave up 11 bases; unmatched junction bases: 17. Germline assignment: CDR1 ENHRY and CDR2 SYGVKD. CDR3 sequence: CAISDSPWTSGAFRKQFF. The CDR3 DNA follows: TGTGCCATCAGTGACTCTCCATGGACTAGCGGGGCCTTTAGGAAGCAGTTCTTC.

The V call is TRBV5-1, the J call TRBJ2-2; D gene uncertain. Trimming removed 3 bases at V and 4 bases at J, with 7 bases between. The CDR3 totals 13 residues. Germline V gene lookup returns CDR1 SGHRS and CDR2 YFSETQ. The CDR3, as DNA: TGCGCCAGCAGCTCCGGGCTCACCGGGGAGCTGTTTTTT. As protein: CASSSGLTGELFF.

The chain recombines TRBV4-1 with TRBJ2-7; 7 bases line up with TRBD1. The V and J ends lost 3 bases and 3 bases, in that order; junction bases with no gene match: 8. In germline, CDR1 is MGHRA, CDR2 YSYEKL. This CDR3 comprises 15 residues. CDR3: CASSQDTGVSYEQYF. The CDR3 DNA reads as TGCGCCAGCAGCCAGGATACAGGGGTCAGCTACGAGCAGTACTTC.

This clone was found once. The chain is built from TRBV19 and TRBJ2-6, with TRBD1 matching 8 bases. This CDR3 has 15 amino acids. Trimming took 6 bases from V and 4 from J; bases not matched to a gene: 5. The germline V gene has CDR1 LNHDA and CDR2 SQIVND (reference sequence). The CDR3 here is CASSQDREGANVLTF. The CDR3, as DNA: TGTGCCAGTAGCCAGGACAGGGAGGGGGCCAACGTCCTGACTTTC.

The V gene is TRBV10-2, the J gene TRBJ2-7, with D possibly TRBD1 on 5 matching bases. CDR3 length: 11 residues. The germline CDR1 and CDR2 sequences are WSHSY and SAAADI. The ends were cut back, 6 bases at V and 6 bases at J, with 9 bases in the middle. Here the CDR3 DNA reads TGCGCCAGCAGCCAGGGTACCGAGCAGTACTTC. It codes for CASSQGTEQYF.

Comment on this clone: Because the CDR3's place on the DNA is in doubt, the DNA is left out and the CDR3 is given as listed by TCRdb. V usage is TRBV27 and J usage is TRBJ2-7; TRBD1 is taken as the D call from the table, unchecked against the DNA. Germline lookup yields CDR1 MNHEY and CDR2 SMNVEV (reference sequence). The CDR3 adds up to 16 amino acids, both ends counted. CDR3 residues: CASSFGPGATRYEQYF.

The chain carries TRBV4-1 and TRBJ2-5; TRBD2 agrees at 10 bases. There are 22 residues in the CDR3. V gave up 4 bases and J gave up 0 bases; unmatched junction bases: 23. The germline V gene encodes CDR1 MGHRA and CDR2 YSYEKL. CDR3 coding DNA: TGCGCCAGCAGCCCCCAAGTGGTGACCGGGACTAGCGTATTTTCGTACCAAGAGACCCAGTACTTC. Residues: CASSPQVVTGTSVFSYQETQYF.

The CDR3 spells CASIPQGVGETQYF. The CDR3 DNA reads TGTGCCAGCATCCCCCAGGGGGTGGGGGAGACCCAGTACTTC. The chain links TRBV7-8 to TRBJ2-5, with 7 positions matching TRBD1. The CDR3 totals 14 residues. V shed 7 bases, J shed 5 bases, and the junction held 10 bases outside the gene matches. Looked up from germline, CDR1 is SGHVS and CDR2 is FQNEAQ.

CDR3 sequence: CASSLSPGEMDGYTF. In DNA form, the CDR3 reads TGTGCCAGCAGCTTAAGTCCAGGGGAAATGGATGGCTACACCTTC. The V call is TRBV13, the J call TRBJ1-2; D might be TRBD1 (6 bases). The CDR3 loop spans 15 amino acids. Per germline, CDR1 PRHDT and CDR2 FYEKMQ (reference sequence). The V gene lost 2 bases and the J gene lost 6 bases, with 16 bases spanning the gap. Together with reference TRBV13 and TRBJ1-2, the CDR3 gives the full variable domain: AAGVIQSPRHLIKEKRETATLKCYPIPRHDTVYWYQQGPGQDPQFLISFYEKMQSDKGSIPDRFSAQQFSDYHSELNMSSLELGDSALYFCASSLSPGEMDGYTFGSGTRLTVV.

The rearrangement uses TRBV15 and TRBJ1-1, with D perhaps TRBD1 (5 bases). Trimming took off 4 bases at V and 11 bases at J, with 14 bases between the two ends. Germline V gene sequence: CDR1 LNHNV, CDR2 YYDKDF (reference sequence). There are 12 residues in the CDR3. DNA of the CDR3: TGTGCCACCAGCAACCTTCAGGGAATTGCTTTCTTT. It codes for CATSNLQGIAFF. The complete variable domain, with remaining parts taken from reference TRBV15 and TRBJ1-1, reads DAMVIQNPRYQVTQFGKPVTLSCSQTLNHNVMYWYQQKSSQAPKLLFHYYDKDFNNEADTPDNFQSRRPNTSFCFLDIRSPGLGDTAMYLCATSNLQGIAFFGQGTRLTVV.

The chain uses TRBV9 and TRBJ2-3, with TRBD2 matching 8 bases. The CDR3 covers 16 residues. Germline lookup yields CDR1 SGDLS and CDR2 YYNGEE. After removal of 0 bases from V and 4 bases from J, the junction contained 7 bases not matched to a gene. The CDR3 loop is CASSVGLAGEPDTQYF. The CDR3 region has the DNA TGTGCCAGCAGCGTAGGCCTAGCGGGCGAGCCAGATACGCAGTATTTT.

The CDR3 nucleotides read TGTGCCAGCAGCGTACAGGGTTCTAGCACAGATACGCAGTATTTT. It specifies CASSVQGSSTDTQYF. The V call is TRBV5-4, the J call TRBJ2-3; tentatively, D is TRBD1 (6 bases). Germline V lookup: CDR1 SGHNT, CDR2 YYREEE (reference sequence). This CDR3 has 15 amino acids. With 4 bases removed from V and 0 bases from J, the gap between germline ends came to 12 bases. The variable domain in full, with the rest retrieved from reference TRBV5-4 and TRBJ2-3, is ETGVTQSPTHLIKTRGQQVTLRCSSQSGHNTVSWYQQALGQGPQFIFQYYREEENGRGNFPPRFSGLQFPNYSSELNVNALELDDSALYLCASSVQGSSTDTQYFGPGTRLTVL.

As to this clone: Other DNA sequences within the sample encode an identical CDR3. The rearrangement links TRBV9 to TRBJ1-2; D is uncertain. CDR1 SGDLS and CDR2 YYNGEE come from the germline V gene. The CDR3 contains 15 residues. The V and J ends lost 4 bases and 0 bases respectively, with 13 bases between them. The CDR3 region is CASSTRTGTNYGYTF. CDR3 DNA: TGTGCCAGCAGCACCCGGACCGGGACTAACTATGGCTACACCTTC.

V usage is TRBV4-1 and J usage is TRBJ2-3; D is undetermined. CDR3 length: 14 amino acids. Germline CDR1 and CDR2: MGHRA and YSYEKL. Trimming took 2 bases from V and 5 from J, leaving 11 bases between them. CDR3 sequence: CASSQNFPRDTQYF. The CDR3 DNA is TGCGCCAGCAGCCAAAATTTTCCCCGAGATACGCAGTATTTT.

The chain is built from TRBV5-7 and TRBJ2-7, with 7 positions matching TRBD1. TRBV5-7 has ORF status, its function being uncertain. With V trimmed by 4 bases and J by 1 base, 2 bases remained unmatched. The CDR3 length is 13 residues. CDR3 protein: CASSQQGSYEQYF. Written as DNA, the CDR3 is TGTGCCAGCAGCCAACAGGGGTCCTACGAGCAGTACTTC.

The V and J genes are TRBV5-6 and TRBJ1-2; 9 bases fit TRBD1. V dropped 1 base and J dropped 8; count of bases not matched to a gene: 15. The length of the CDR3 is 17 residues. Germline assignment: CDR1 SGHDT and CDR2 YYEEEE. CDR3 protein: CASSLFRTGAPLGGYTF. The CDR3 DNA reads TGTGCCAGCAGCTTGTTCAGGACAGGGGCCCCGCTGGGAGGCTACACCTTC.

The chain joins TRBV4-3 to TRBJ1-3, with D unclear. The CDR3 contains 17 residues. V lost 0 bases and J 0 bases, leaving 12 bases between the germline ends. CDR1 is LGHNA, CDR2 YSLEER, per germline. CDR3 DNA sequence: TGCGCCAGCAGCCAAGATGGGCCGCGGACCTCTGGAAACACCATATATTTT. This gives the protein CASSQDGPRTSGNTIYF.

This chain uses TRBV2 with TRBJ2-6, with 8 nucleotides matching TRBD1. CDR3 length: 15 residues. The V gene end was trimmed by 8 bases and the J gene end by 0 bases; junction bases not matched to a gene: 3. The germline gives CDR1 SNHLY, CDR2 FYNNEI. CDR3 region: CASGTGDSGANVLTF. The DNA of the CDR3 is TGTGCCAGCGGGACAGGCGACTCTGGGGCCAACGTCCTGACTTTC.

This chain joins TRBV4-3 and TRBJ2-7; D might be TRBD2 (6 bases). The germline CDR1 and CDR2 sequences are LGHNA and YSLEER. The CDR3 is made up of 15 amino acids. V was pared by 0 bases and J by 2 bases, with 11 bases between. The CDR3 region is CASSQESSDPYEQYF. CDR3 DNA: TGCGCCAGCAGCCAAGAGTCTAGCGATCCCTACGAGCAGTACTTC.

The rearrangement links TRBV4-3 to TRBJ2-1, with a possible D match to TRBD1 (8 bases). CDR3 length: 18 amino acids. V lost 2 bases and J lost 5, with 22 bases in between. The germline V gene encodes CDR1 LGHNA and CDR2 YSLEER. CDR3 loop: CASSQTGGGSLPNNEQFF. The CDR3 nucleotides are TGCGCCAGCAGCCAAACAGGGGGAGGGTCCCTCCCCAACAATGAGCAGTTCTTC.

The chain carries TRBV27 and TRBJ2-3; TRBD1 aligns across 12 bases. The CDR3 contains 15 residues. V lost 6 bases, J lost 4 bases, and 5 bases stayed unmatched. The germline V gene encodes CDR1 MNHEY and CDR2 SMNVEV (reference sequence). In DNA form, the CDR3 reads TGTGCCAGCAGCCCCCGGGACAGGGGGCCAGATACGCAGTATTTT. Its protein product is CASSPRDRGPDTQYF.

The gene calls are TRBV27 and TRBJ1-2; no reliable D call. This CDR3 has 12 residues. In germline, CDR1 is MNHEY, CDR2 SMNVEV (reference sequence). With 1 base removed from V and 10 bases from J, the gap between germline ends came to 10 bases. The CDR3 DNA reads as TGTGCCAGCAGTTTATTGGGAACGGACTACACCTTC. It specifies CASSLLGTDYTF.

On this clone: Its ends do not fully match the called genes, so a read error is possible. Other nucleotide sequences from this sample produce the same CDR3. The rearrangement joins TRBV5-1 to TRBJ1-1; D perhaps matches TRBD1 (6 bases). This CDR3 has 15 amino acids. CDR1 is SGHRS and CDR2 is YFSETQ in the germline V gene. CDR3 DNA: TGCGCCAGCAGCTTTACAGGGAATTTGGACACTGAGGCTTTCTTT. It yields the protein CASSFTGNLDTEAFF.

The DNA of the CDR3 is TGTGCCAGCAGGCAAGACAGATTCTACGAGCAGTACTTC. The encoded protein is CASRQDRFYEQYF. V usage is TRBV7-2 and J usage is TRBJ2-7; maybe TRBD1 (5 bases). The CDR3 sequence is 13 residues long. Germline V gene lookup returns CDR1 SGHTA and CDR2 FQGNSA. Trimming took off 6 bases at V and 3 bases at J, with 12 bases between the two ends.